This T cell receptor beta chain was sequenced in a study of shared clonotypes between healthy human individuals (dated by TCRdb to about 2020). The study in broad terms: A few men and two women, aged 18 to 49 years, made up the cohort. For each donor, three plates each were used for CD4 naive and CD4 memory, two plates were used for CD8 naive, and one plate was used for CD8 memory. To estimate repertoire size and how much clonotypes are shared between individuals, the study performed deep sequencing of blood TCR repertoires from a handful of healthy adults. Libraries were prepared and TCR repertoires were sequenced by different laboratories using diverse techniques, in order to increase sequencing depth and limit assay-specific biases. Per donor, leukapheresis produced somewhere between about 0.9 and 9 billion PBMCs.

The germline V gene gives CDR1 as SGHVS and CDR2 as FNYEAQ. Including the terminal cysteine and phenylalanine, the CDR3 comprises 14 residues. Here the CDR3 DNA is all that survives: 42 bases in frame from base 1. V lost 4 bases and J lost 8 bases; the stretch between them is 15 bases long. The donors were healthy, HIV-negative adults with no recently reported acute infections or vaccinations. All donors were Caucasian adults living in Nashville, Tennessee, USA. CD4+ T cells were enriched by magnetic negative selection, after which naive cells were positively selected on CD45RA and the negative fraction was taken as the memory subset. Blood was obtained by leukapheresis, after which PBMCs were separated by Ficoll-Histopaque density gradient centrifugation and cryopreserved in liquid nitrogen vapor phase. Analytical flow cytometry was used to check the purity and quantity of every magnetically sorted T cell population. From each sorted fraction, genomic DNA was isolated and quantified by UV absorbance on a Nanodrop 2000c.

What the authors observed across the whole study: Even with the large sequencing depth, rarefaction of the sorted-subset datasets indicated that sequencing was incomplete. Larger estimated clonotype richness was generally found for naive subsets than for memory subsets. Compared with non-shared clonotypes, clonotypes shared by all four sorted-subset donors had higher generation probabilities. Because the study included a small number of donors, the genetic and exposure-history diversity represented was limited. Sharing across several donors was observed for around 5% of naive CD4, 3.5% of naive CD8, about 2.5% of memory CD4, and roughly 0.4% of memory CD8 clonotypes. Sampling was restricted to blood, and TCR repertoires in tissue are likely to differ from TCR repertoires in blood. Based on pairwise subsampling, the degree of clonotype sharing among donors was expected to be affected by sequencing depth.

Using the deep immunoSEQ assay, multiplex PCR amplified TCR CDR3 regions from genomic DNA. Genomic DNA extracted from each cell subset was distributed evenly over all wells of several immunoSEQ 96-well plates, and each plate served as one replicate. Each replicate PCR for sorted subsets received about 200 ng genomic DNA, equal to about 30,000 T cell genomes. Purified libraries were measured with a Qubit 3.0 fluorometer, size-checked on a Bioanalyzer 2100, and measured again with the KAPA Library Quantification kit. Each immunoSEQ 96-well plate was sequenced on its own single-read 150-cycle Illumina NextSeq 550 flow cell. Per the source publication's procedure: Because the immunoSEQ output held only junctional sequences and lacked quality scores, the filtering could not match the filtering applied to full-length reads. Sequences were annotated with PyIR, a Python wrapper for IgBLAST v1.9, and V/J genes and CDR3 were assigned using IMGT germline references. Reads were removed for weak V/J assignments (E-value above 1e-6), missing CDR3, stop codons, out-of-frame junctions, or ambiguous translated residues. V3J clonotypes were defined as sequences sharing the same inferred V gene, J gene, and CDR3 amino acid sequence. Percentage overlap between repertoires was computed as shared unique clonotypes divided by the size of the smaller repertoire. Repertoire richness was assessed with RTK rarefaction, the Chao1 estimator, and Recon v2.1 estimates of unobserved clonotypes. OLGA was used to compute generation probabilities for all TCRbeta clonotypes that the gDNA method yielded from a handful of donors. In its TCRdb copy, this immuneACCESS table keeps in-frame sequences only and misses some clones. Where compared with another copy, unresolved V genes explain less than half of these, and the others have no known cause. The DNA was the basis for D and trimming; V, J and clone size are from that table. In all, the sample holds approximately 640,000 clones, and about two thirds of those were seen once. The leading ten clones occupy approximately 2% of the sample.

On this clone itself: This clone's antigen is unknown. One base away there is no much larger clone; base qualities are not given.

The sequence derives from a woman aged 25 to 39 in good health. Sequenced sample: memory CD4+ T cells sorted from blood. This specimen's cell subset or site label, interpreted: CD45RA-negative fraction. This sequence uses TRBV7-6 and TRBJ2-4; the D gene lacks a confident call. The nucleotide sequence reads TGTGCCAGCAGCTCCACAAGTCGTGGGGACATTCAGTACTTC. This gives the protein CASSSTSRGDIQYF.